Presented here are 18 T cell receptor beta chains from one specimen sequenced in a study of CD8 T cells in ankylosing spondylitis. MiXCR, run by TCRdb on the 5' RACE reads, gives a single entry per CDR3 protein. The data show about 360,000 distinct CDR3 sequences, approximately 22% seen once. Material: blood, either unsorted or a sorted T cell fraction (not recorded which). Source of these receptors: a male donor with ankylosing spondylitis or in good health (not recorded which).

This clonotype was observed many times. V and J are TRBV12-3 or TRBV12-4 and TRBJ1-5; D is perhaps TRBD1 (5 bases). CDR3 length: 14 residues. Trimming removed 1 base at V and 4 bases at J, with 8 bases between. The CDR3 DNA sequence: TGTGCCAGCAGTTTAGGCCCAGGGAATCAGCCCCAGCATTTT. Its protein product is CASSLGPGNQPQHF.

V gene TRBV7-9 combines with J gene TRBJ2-7; the D is unclear. With 8 bases removed from V and 5 bases from J, the gap between germline ends came to 13 bases. This CDR3 contains 12 residues. Germline CDR1 SEHNR, CDR2 FQNEAQ (reference sequence). The chain's CDR3 is CASAGLSDEQYF. The CDR3 DNA sequence: TGTGCCAGCGCAGGATTATCGGACGAGCAGTACTTC.

This clonotype was detected only a few times. The chain combines TRBV20-1 with TRBJ2-7; the D is unclear. The CDR3 totals 11 residues. Germline V CDR1 and CDR2: DFQATT, SNEGSKA (reference sequence). V gave up 0 bases and J gave up 8 bases, with 8 bases separating them. The CDR3 protein is CSARDSGQQYF. The DNA for the CDR3 is TGCAGTGCTAGAGATTCGGGCCAGCAGTACTTC.

This clonotype was found a few times. This chain joins TRBV5-6 and TRBJ2-7, with 8 positions matching TRBD1. The junction had 9 bases not matched to a gene; V was cut back by 4 bases and J by 3 bases. The CDR3 spans 15 residues. In germline, CDR1 is SGHDT, CDR2 YYEEEE. CDR3 nucleotide sequence: TGTGCCAGCAGCCCCCGGGACAGGAGAATCTACGAGCAGTACTTC. It specifies CASSPRDRRIYEQYF.

The gene calls are TRBV27 and TRBJ1-1; the D is unclear. Germline V gene lookup returns CDR1 MNHEY and CDR2 SMNVEV (reference sequence). CDR3 length: 13 residues. The V and J ends lost 5 bases and 0 bases respectively, with 7 bases between them. CDR3 bases: TGTGCCAGCAGTACTGAGCTGAACACTGAAGCTTTCTTT. Translated, it gives CASSTELNTEAFF.

J is TRBJ2-5 and V is TRBV7-8; no clear D gene. Trimming pared 1 base from V and 1 base from J, leaving 7 bases between. The germline gives CDR1 SGHVS, CDR2 FQNEAQ. The CDR3 has 14 amino acids. CDR3 protein: CASSLGVSQETQYF. CDR3 DNA sequence: TGTGCCAGCAGCTTAGGTGTCAGCCAAGAGACCCAGTACTTC.

This clonotype has just a few counts. The chain combines TRBV12-3 or TRBV12-4 with TRBJ2-1; 11 bases match TRBD2. The CDR3 is 15 amino acids. V trimming: 6 bases; J trimming: 6 bases; junction bases outside the gene matches: 7. CDR3 DNA sequence: TGTGCCAGCAGCATGACTAGCGGGGAGGTCAATGAGCAGTTCTTC. Its protein is CASSMTSGEVNEQFF.

The chain couples TRBV10-2 to TRBJ2-1; D may match TRBD1 or TRBD2 (6 bases each). Germline CDR1 WSHSY, CDR2 SAAADI. The CDR3 is 13 residues long. The V end lost 2 bases, the J end lost 9 bases, and 11 bases lay between the germline ends. The CDR3 bases are TGCGCCAGCAGTGAGAGGGGGGCGAGTGAGCAGTTCTTC. This sequence encodes CASSERGASEQFF.

This clonotype was seen only a few times. V gene TRBV29-1 combines with J gene TRBJ2-7; the match to TRBD1 covers 9 bases. In germline, CDR1 is SQVTM, CDR2 ANQGSEA. This CDR3 region has 14 residues. Trimming removed 6 bases from V and 0 bases from J; junction bases left unmatched: 6. Written as DNA, the CDR3 is TGCAGCGTGGCGGGACAGGGACCCTCCTACGAGCAGTACTTC. Its translation is CSVAGQGPSYEQYF.

V usage is TRBV20-1 and J usage is TRBJ2-4; D not certain. Germline V gene sequence: CDR1 DFQATT, CDR2 SNEGSKA (reference sequence). The V and J ends lost 0 bases and 6 bases respectively, with 0 bases between them. The CDR3 consists of 10 residues. The CDR3 is CSARENIQYF. The DNA for the CDR3 is TGCAGTGCTAGAGAAAACATTCAGTACTTC.

This clonotype was counted once. This sequence joins TRBV9 and TRBJ2-3, with TRBD1 identical over 12 bases. Germline-derived CDR1 and CDR2 are SGDLS and YYNGEE. V was clipped by 0 bases and J by 5 bases; unmatched bases: 4. The length of the CDR3 is 16 residues. The CDR3 sequence: CASSVGGQGAGDTQYF. For the CDR3, the DNA is TGTGCCAGCAGCGTAGGGGGACAGGGGGCAGGAGATACGCAGTATTTT.

The rearrangement joins TRBV29-1 to TRBJ2-7, with 15 nucleotides matching TRBD2. Germline loops: CDR1 SQVTM, CDR2 ANQGSEA. Trimming at V came to 8 bases and at J to 4 bases, leaving 12 bases not matched to a gene. This CDR3 comprises 16 residues. CDR3 protein: CSILGLAGGRRYEQYF. CDR3 bases: TGCAGCATCCTCGGACTAGCGGGGGGGCGGCGATACGAGCAGTACTTC.

The genes are TRBV27 and TRBJ1-2; maybe TRBD1 (6 bases). The CDR3 has 14 amino acids. Deletions cut 4 bases from V and 7 bases from J, with 16 bases between. CDR1 and CDR2 (germline): MNHEY, SMNVEV (reference sequence). CDR3 DNA sequence: TGTGCCAGCAGTTCCACTTCTGGGGGGGCTGGCTACACCTTC. Protein sequence: CASSSTSGGAGYTF.

The V gene is TRBV25-1, the J gene TRBJ2-1, with D possibly matching TRBD1 (5 bases). Germline CDR1 reads MGHDK; CDR2 reads SYGVNS. V was shortened by 5 bases and J by 12 bases, with 17 bases between the two germline ends. The CDR3 totals 13 residues. CDR3 residues: CASSKAGPTMQFF. DNA of the CDR3: TGTGCCAGCAGTAAGGCAGGGCCAACTATGCAGTTCTTC.

This clonotype was picked up a small number of times. This chain links TRBV7-9 with TRBJ2-1, with D uncertain. The germline gives CDR1 SEHNR, CDR2 FQNEAQ (reference sequence). CDR3 size: 17 residues. Trimming removed 5 bases from V and 2 bases from J, with 19 bases in between. CDR3 nucleotides: TGTGCCAGCAGCCCGCGCGTCGCGAAATCCCCCTACAATGAGCAGTTCTTC. Translation gives CASSPRVAKSPYNEQFF.

The V gene is TRBV29-1, the J gene TRBJ2-5; 8 nucleotides match TRBD2. The CDR3 contains 13 residues. The V segment lost 4 bases and the J segment 4 bases; nucleotides outside the gene matches: 5. Germline CDR1 is SQVTM and CDR2 is ANQGSEA. The CDR3 here is CSVAPGLVETQYF. The CDR3 DNA reads TGCAGCGTTGCCCCGGGACTAGTAGAGACCCAGTACTTC. Looking up the rest from reference TRBV29-1 and TRBJ2-5 gives the full variable domain: SAVISQKPSRDICQRGTSLTIQCQVDSQVTMMFWYRQQPGQSLTLIATANQGSEATYESGFVIDKFPISRPNLTFSTLTVSNMSPEDSSIYLCSVAPGLVETQYFGPGTRLLVL.

The chain employs TRBV24-1 and TRBJ2-5, with D unclear. The CDR3 loop spans 14 amino acids. CDR1 and CDR2 from the germline V gene are KGHDR and SFDVKD. Trimming removed 4 bases from V and 4 bases from J, with 12 bases in between. Written as DNA, the CDR3 is TGTGCCACCAGTGAGTCCCACGTGAGAGAGACCCAGTACTTC. It translates to CATSESHVRETQYF.

For the CDR3, the DNA is TGTGCCAGCAGCTTGATGAGCGGGGGGAACTACGAGCAGTACTTC. Protein sequence: CASSLMSGGNYEQYF. The chain combines TRBV5-4 with TRBJ2-7; TRBD2 aligns across 9 bases. V dropped 1 base and J dropped 3; count of bases not matched to a gene: 5. The CDR3 loop spans 15 amino acids. CDR1 is SGHNT and CDR2 is YYREEE in the germline V gene (reference sequence).